This T cell receptor beta chain was found in a study of cytomegalovirus exposure and HLA in healthy donors. Generated by immunoSEQ multiplex PCR, the TCRdb table keeps only in-frame clones and is missing some. The table includes about 280,000 clones, 85% to 90% detected once. The donors were part of the approximately 130-subject validation cohort, which stood apart from the roughly 670-subject first cohort. As to this clone: What it binds is not known.

General observations from the study: The classifier reportedly diagnosed cytomegalovirus status with high sensitivity and specificity. Most TCR sequences proved rare, with some public TCRs found in many donors.

The specimen sequenced was PBMCs. The receptor comes from a woman between 18 and 29 years old in good health and CMV-seronegative.

CDR3 nucleotides: TGTGCCAGCAGCGTAGCTACGACTAGCGGGAGTTACTACGAGCAGTACTTC. Encoded protein: CASSVATTSGSYYEQYF. The rearrangement links TRBV9 to TRBJ2-7; TRBD2 agrees at 12 bases. V gave up 0 bases and J gave up 3 bases; unmatched junction bases: 7. The CDR3 contains 17 residues. Germline CDR1 is SGDLS and CDR2 is YYNGEE.